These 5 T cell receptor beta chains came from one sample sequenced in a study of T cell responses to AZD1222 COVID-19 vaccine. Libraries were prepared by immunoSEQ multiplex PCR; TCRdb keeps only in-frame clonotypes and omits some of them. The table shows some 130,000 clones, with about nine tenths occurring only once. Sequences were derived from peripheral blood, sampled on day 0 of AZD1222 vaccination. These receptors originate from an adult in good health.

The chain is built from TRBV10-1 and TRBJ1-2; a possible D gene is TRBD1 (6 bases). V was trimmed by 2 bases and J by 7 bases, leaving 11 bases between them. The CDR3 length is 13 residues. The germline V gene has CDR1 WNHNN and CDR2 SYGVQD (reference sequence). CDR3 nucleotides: TGCGCCAGCAGTGAGAACAGGGACGGTGGCTACACCTTC. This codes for CASSENRDGGYTF.

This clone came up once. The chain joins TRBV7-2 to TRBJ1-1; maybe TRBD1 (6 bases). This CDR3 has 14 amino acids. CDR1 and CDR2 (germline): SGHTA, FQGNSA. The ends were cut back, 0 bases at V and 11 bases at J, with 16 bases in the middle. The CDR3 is CASSLARGGGTAFF. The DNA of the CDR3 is TGTGCCAGCAGCTTAGCGCGAGGAGGGGGTACGGCTTTCTTT. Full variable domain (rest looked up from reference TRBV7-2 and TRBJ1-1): GAGVSQSPSNKVTEKGKDVELRCDPISGHTALYWYRQSLGQGLEFLIYFQGNSAPDKSGLPSDRFSAERTGGSVSTLTIQRTQQEDSAVYLCASSLARGGGTAFFGQGTRLTVV.

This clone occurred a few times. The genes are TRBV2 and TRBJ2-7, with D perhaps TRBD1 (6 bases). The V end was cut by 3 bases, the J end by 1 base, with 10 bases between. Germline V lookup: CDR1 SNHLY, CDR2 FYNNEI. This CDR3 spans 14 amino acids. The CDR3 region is CASSENRDSYEQYF. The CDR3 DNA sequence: TGTGCCAGCAGTGAGAACAGGGATTCCTACGAGCAGTACTTC.

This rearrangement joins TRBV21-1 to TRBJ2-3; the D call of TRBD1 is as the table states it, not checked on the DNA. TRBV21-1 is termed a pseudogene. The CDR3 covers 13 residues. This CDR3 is CATRQSSTDTQYF. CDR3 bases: TGTGCCACCCGACAGTCTTCCACAGATACGCAGTATTTT.

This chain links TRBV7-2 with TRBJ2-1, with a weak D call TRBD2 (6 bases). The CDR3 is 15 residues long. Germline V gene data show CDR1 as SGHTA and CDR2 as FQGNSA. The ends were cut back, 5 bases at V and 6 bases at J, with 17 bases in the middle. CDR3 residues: CASSLGPAAGNEQFF. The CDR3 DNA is TGTGCCAGCAGCCTCGGACCAGCAGCGGGCAATGAGCAGTTCTTC.